These T cell receptor beta chains were read from a single sample in a study of T cell responses to AZD1222 COVID-19 vaccine. Measured with immunoSEQ multiplex PCR; TCRdb has only the in-frame clones, and not every one. The table includes around 180,000 clones, 90% detected once. The specimen was peripheral blood, collected on day 0 of AZD1222 vaccination. Receptor source: an adult in good health. Each CDR3 is given with its conserved first and last residue. Fields, in order: V gene, clone size, J gene, D gene, CDR3 DNA, CDR3 protein. A D gene is named only where the DNA matches it firmly. Where a row states a size, it is once, few, many or the class of an expanded clone; other rows omit it.

TRBV27	-	TRBJ1-2	TRBD1	TGTGCCAGCAGTTTAGGGACAGGGAACTATGGCTACACCTTC	CASSLGTGNYGYTF
TRBV18	-	TRBJ2-5	-	TGTGCCAGCTCACCCGGACTACAAGAGACCCAGTACTTC	CASSPGLQETQYF
TRBV19	few	TRBJ1-5	TRBD1	TGTGCCAGTAGTACGCCGGGACAGGGTCAGCCCCAGCATTTT	CASSTPGQGQPQHF
TRBV18	-	TRBJ1-1	-	TGTGCCAGCTCACCGAGCCGGACAGCCACTGAAGCTTTCTTT	CASSPSRTATEAFF
TRBV6-2/TRBV6-3	few	TRBJ1-2	TRBD1	TGTGCCAGCAGTTACGGACAGGGAAGCTATGGCTACACCTTC	CASSYGQGSYGYTF
TRBV6-5	-	TRBJ2-3	TRBD1	TGTGCCAGCAGTATTGACAGGGGGCCAGATACGCAGTATTTT	CASSIDRGPDTQYF
TRBV5-1	once	TRBJ2-7	-	TGCGCCAGCAGCTTGGATCATACAGGCAGGTCCGAGCAGTACTTC	CASSLDHTGRSEQYF
TRBV27	-	TRBJ2-5	TRBD1	TGTGCCAGCAGCCTCAGGGGGCCAACGGGAGAGACCCAGTACTTC	CASSLRGPTGETQYF
TRBV10-1	once	TRBJ2-1	-	TGCGCCAGCAGTGAGGATTTTCCTTTTTGTGGGGGCGCAACCCCGACTTACAATGAGCAGTTCTTC	CASSEDFPFCGGATPTYNEQFF
TRBV6-1	-	TRBJ2-3	TRBD2	TGTGCCAGCAGTCGCGGGGGGCCGGATACGCAGTATTTT	CASSRGGPDTQYF
TRBV18	-	TRBJ2-5	-	TGTGCCAGCTCACCCGGAGTGGACAGTTTGTGGACCCAGTACTTC	CASSPGVDSLWTQYF
TRBV5-4	-	TRBJ2-7	TRBD1	TGTGCCAGCAGCTCGGGACAGGGGACAGGCTACGAGCAGTACTTC	CASSSGQGTGYEQYF
TRBV21-1	-	TRBJ1-1	-	TGTGCCAGCAGCACAGGGGCGGATAGGGACACTGAAGCTTTCTTT	CASSTGADRDTEAFF
TRBV12-3/TRBV12-4	-	TRBJ1-3	-	TGTGCCAGCAGTTTAGGGGGCTTTAGCACCATATATTTT	CASSLGGFSTIYF
TRBV7-9	-	TRBJ2-7	-	TGTGCCAGCAGCTTAGGCAGGCAAGCAACCTACGAGCAGTACTTC	CASSLGRQATYEQYF
TRBV5-1	once	TRBJ1-2	-	TGCGCCAGCAGCACGCAGGCTAACTATGGCTACACCTTC	CASSTQANYGYTF
TRBV25-1	-	TRBJ1-2	-	TGTGCCAGCAGCCATGCCGGGACTCAGGGTTATGGCTACACCTTC	CASSHAGTQGYGYTF
TRBV5-1	-	TRBJ2-5	TRBD1	TGCGCCAGCAGCCTGGGACAGGGGGCGGTCCAAGAGACCCAGTACTTC	CASSLGQGAVQETQYF
TRBV7-3	-	TRBJ1-1	-	TGTGCCAGCAGCTCGGGGCCCGGTTACACTGAAGCTTTCTTT	CASSSGPGYTEAFF
TRBV21-1	-	TRBJ2-5	-	TGTGCCAGCAGCAATCCGACAGTCCAAGAGACCCAGTACTTC	CASSNPTVQETQYF
TRBV14	-	TRBJ2-5	-	TGTGCCAGCAGCCAACCCGGGACACCCCAAGAGACCCAGTACTTC	CASSQPGTPQETQYF
TRBV9	-	TRBJ2-1	-	TGTGCCAGCAGCGTAGATCAGGCCTACAATGAGCAGTTCTTC	CASSVDQAYNEQFF
TRBV6-5	-	TRBJ2-3	-	TGTGCCAGCAGTAACACAGATACGCAGTATTTT	CASSNTDTQYF
TRBV24-1	-	TRBJ2-7	TRBD1	TGTGCCACCAGTGATTTCCACACGGACAGGGAACTCGGAGGTCACGAGCAGTACTTC	CATSDFHTDRELGGHEQYF
TRBV6-5	once	TRBJ1-1	-	TGTGCCAGCAGCCGTAGCTCCTTGAACACTGAAGCTTTCTTT	CASSRSSLNTEAFF
TRBV6-1	-	TRBJ2-3	TRBD2	TGTGCCAGCAGTGGGAGACTAGCGGGGGGGCGGGATACGCAGTATTTT	CASSGRLAGGRDTQYF
TRBV5-5	-	TRBJ2-1	TRBD1	TGTGCCAGCAGCCGTATTGACAGGGCTGAGCAGTTCTTC	CASSRIDRAEQFF
TRBV3-1/TRBV3-2	-	TRBJ2-5	-	TGTGCCAGCAGCCTCAACTCCAAGCAGACCCAGTACTTC	CASSLNSKQTQYF
TRBV6-5	once	TRBJ1-5	-	TGTGCCAGCAGTTACTCGAAAGGGGGGGGACCCCAGCATTTT	CASSYSKGGGPQHF
TRBV9	-	TRBJ2-1	TRBD2	TGTGCCAGCAGCGTGGGGACTAGCGGGGTCTACAATGAGCAGTTCTTC	CASSVGTSGVYNEQFF
TRBV6-2/TRBV6-3	once	TRBJ2-7	TRBD2	TGTGCCAGCAGTTACTCCGGGATAGTAGCGGGGGGCCGAAGCTCCTACGAGCAGTACTTC	CASSYSGIVAGGRSSYEQYF
TRBV18	-	TRBJ1-1	-	TGTGCCAGCTCCCGGACGGCAGATTCGGGGACTGAAGCTTTCTTT	CASSRTADSGTEAFF
TRBV12-3/TRBV12-4	-	TRBJ1-2	-	TGTGCCAGCAGCAGGACAGTTAACTATGGCTACACCTTC	CASSRTVNYGYTF
TRBV5-5	-	TRBJ1-5	-	TGTGCCAGCAGCACCTCCTTAGGTTCCAATCAGCCCCAGCATTTT	CASSTSLGSNQPQHF
TRBV15	-	TRBJ1-2	-	TGTGCCACCAGCAGAGGGGGAGGGAGCTATGGCTACACCTTC	CATSRGGGSYGYTF
TRBV9	-	TRBJ2-7	TRBD2	TGTGCCAGCAGCGCAACTAGCGGGGGGGTTGTGCAGTACTTC	CASSATSGGVVQYF
TRBV29-1	-	TRBJ2-5	TRBD2	TGCAGCGTTCGCGAGCGGGGGGATCAAGAGACCCAGTACTTC	CSVRERGDQETQYF
TRBV7-2	-	TRBJ2-7	TRBD2	TGTGCCAGCAGCTTAGGGAGCGGGGGTACCTACGAGCAGTACTTC	CASSLGSGGTYEQYF
TRBV19	-	TRBJ1-1	-	TGTGCCAGTAGTATAGACCGGGACACTGAAGCTTTCTTT	CASSIDRDTEAFF